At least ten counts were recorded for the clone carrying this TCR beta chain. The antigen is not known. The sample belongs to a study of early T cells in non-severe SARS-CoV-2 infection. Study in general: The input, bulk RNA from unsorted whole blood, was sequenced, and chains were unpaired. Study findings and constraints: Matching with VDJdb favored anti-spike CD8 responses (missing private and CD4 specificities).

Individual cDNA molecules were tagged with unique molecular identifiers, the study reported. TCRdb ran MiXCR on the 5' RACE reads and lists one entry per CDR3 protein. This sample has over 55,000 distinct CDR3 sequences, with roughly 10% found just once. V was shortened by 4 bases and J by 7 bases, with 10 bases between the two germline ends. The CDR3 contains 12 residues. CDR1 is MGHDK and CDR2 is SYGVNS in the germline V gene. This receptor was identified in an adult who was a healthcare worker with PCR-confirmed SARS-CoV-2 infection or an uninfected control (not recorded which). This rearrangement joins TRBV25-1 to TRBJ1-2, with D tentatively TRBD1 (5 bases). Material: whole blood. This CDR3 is CASSVGGLGYTF. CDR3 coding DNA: TGTGCCAGCAGTGTCGGGGGACTTGGCTACACCTTC.